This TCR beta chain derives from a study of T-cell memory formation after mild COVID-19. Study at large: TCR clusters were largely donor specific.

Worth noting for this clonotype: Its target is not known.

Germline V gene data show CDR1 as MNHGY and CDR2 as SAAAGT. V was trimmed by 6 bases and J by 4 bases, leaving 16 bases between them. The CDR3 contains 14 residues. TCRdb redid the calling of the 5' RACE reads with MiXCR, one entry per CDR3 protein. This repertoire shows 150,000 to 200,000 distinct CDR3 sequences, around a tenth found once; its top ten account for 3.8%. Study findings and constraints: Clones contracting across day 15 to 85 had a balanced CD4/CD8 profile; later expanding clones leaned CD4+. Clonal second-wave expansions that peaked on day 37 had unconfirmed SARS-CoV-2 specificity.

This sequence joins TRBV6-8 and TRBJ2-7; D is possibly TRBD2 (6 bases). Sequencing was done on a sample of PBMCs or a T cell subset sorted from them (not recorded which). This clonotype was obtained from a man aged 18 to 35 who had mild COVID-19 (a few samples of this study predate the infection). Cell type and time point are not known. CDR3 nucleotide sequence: TGTGCCAGCAGGCACACGGGGAGGCCGTACGAGCAGTACGTC. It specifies CASRHTGRPYEQYV.